Listed below are T cell receptor beta chains from one sample, sequenced in a study of T-cell reconstitution after alpha-beta-depleted transplantation in children. Using its own MiXCR run on the PCR reads, TCRdb lists one record per CDR3 protein. The repertoire has roughly 280,000 distinct CDR3 sequences, around 10% of them found once; the top ten carry 23%. The source material was peripheral blood, sampled 180 days after TCRalphabeta/CD19-depleted stem cell transplant. The receptor source for this set is a male patient between 2 and 10 years old who had a stem cell transplant for chronic granulomatous disease, so the T cells may come from the graft donor. The CDR3 runs from the conserved cysteine through the conserved F or W. D genes are given only for firm matches. For some rows the clone size is stated as once, few or many, or as a class when expanded; others skip it.

j_call,clone_size,d_call,v_call,cdr3_length,cdr3_aa,cdr3_nt
TRBJ2-1,-,TRBD2,TRBV14,19,CASSHVTLKGLAKYNEQFF,TGTGCCAGCAGCCACGTAACCTTAAAAGGACTAGCTAAATACAATGAGCAGTTCTTC
TRBJ2-2,many,-,TRBV20-1,15,CSARDRHRGTGELFF,TGCAGTGCTAGAGATAGGCATCGGGGCACCGGGGAGCTGTTTTTT
TRBJ2-5,few,TRBD2,TRBV20-1,20,CRARVGGFSSGRDHQETQYF,TGCAGGGCTAGAGTGGGGGGGTTTTCTAGCGGGAGGGACCACCAAGAGACCCAGTACTTC
TRBJ1-2,many,-,TRBV10-3,12,CAISENGYGYTF,TGTGCCATCAGTGAGAACGGCTATGGCTACACCTTC
TRBJ1-4,many,TRBD1,TRBV5-1,15,CASSSRDSLNEKLFF,TGCGCCAGCAGCTCGAGGGACAGCCTCAATGAAAAACTGTTTTTT
TRBJ1-2,many,-,TRBV6-5,13,CASSYERAYGYTF,TGTGCCAGCAGTTACGAGAGGGCCTATGGCTACACCTTC
TRBJ2-5,many,TRBD2,TRBV20-1,13,CSASGTSQETQYF,TGCAGTGCTAGCGGGACTAGCCAAGAGACCCAGTACTTC
TRBJ2-2,many,-,TRBV7-2,13,CASSLYRAGELFF,TGTGCCAGCAGCTTATATCGGGCTGGGGAGCTGTTTTTT
TRBJ2-7,-,-,TRBV5-5,14,CASSFSLGSYEQYF,TGTGCCAGCAGCTTCAGTTTAGGGTCCTACGAGCAGTACTTC
TRBJ1-2,few,-,TRBV29-1,11,CSLRTGNGYTF,TGCAGCCTCCGTACGGGGAACGGCTACACCTTC
TRBJ2-5,few,-,TRBV18,13,CASSLLVQETQYF,TGTGCCAGCTCACTACTAGTTCAAGAGACCCAGTACTTC
TRBJ2-3,many,-,TRBV7-9,14,CASSSSTGGDTQYF,TGTGCCAGCAGCTCGTCGACCGGGGGTGATACGCAGTATTTT
TRBJ1-3,many,-,TRBV15,16,CATSFSTGGSGNTIYF,TGTGCCACCAGCTTTTCGACAGGAGGATCTGGAAACACCATATATTTT
TRBJ2-1,-,-,TRBV3-1,17,CASCPQWGLSSYNEQFF,TGTGCCAGCTGCCCCCAGTGGGGGTTGAGCTCCTACAATGAGCAGTTCTTC
TRBJ2-1,many,-,TRBV20-1,13,CSARVFSYNEQFF,TGCAGTGCTAGAGTTTTCTCCTACAATGAGCAGTTCTTC
TRBJ2-2,many,TRBD2,TRBV6-2/TRBV6-3,19,CASSYPGTSGAPNTGELFF,TGTGCCAGCAGTTACCCCGGGACTAGCGGAGCACCCAACACCGGGGAGCTGTTTTTT
TRBJ1-5,many,TRBD1,TRBV12-3/TRBV12-4,14,CASSPTGGGQPQHF,TGTGCCAGCAGTCCGACAGGGGGAGGTCAGCCCCAGCATTTT
TRBJ2-2,-,-,TRBV4-1,15,CTSSQEQLVPGELFF,TGCACCAGCAGCCAAGAGCAATTGGTCCCCGGGGAGCTGTTTTTT